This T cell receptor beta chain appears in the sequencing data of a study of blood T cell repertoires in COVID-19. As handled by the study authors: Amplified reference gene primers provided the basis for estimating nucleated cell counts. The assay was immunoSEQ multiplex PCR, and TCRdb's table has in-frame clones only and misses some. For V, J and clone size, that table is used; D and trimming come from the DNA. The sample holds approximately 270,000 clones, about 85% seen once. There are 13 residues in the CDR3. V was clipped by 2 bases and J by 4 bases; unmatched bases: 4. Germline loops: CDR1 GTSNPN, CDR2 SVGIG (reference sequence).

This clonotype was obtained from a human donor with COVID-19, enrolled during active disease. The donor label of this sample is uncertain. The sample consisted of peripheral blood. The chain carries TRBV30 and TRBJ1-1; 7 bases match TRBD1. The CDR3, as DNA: TGTGCCTGGAGTAACACAGGGGCCACTGAAGCTTTCTTT. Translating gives CAWSNTGATEAFF. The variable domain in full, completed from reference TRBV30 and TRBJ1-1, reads SQTIHQWPATLVQPVGSPLSLECTVEGTSNPNLYWYRQAAGRGLQLLFYSVGIGQISSEVPQNLSASRPQDRQFILSSKKLLLSDSGFYLCAWSNTGATEAFFGQGTRLTVV.